The present TCR beta chain was sequenced within a study of vaccination effects on CD4 cells after COVID-19. V was pared by 3 bases and J by 7 bases, with 15 bases between. This CDR3 spans 14 amino acids. Germline V gene data show CDR1 as LNHDA and CDR2 as SQIVND (reference sequence). ViraFEST assay sequencing came after antigen-specific CD4+ T cells were expanded with viral peptide pools. The culture ran for about eleven days before CD4+ T cells were isolated. Nobody among the vaccine recipients had prior SARS-CoV-2 infection (nucleocapsid antibodies were negative). A half-volume exchange with IL-2 medium occurred on days 3 and 7. With respect to this clone: Its antigen is unknown.

TCRdb's copy holds only in-frame clones and misses some; the assay was immunoSEQ multiplex PCR. The sample carries 78,000 or so clones, around 81% recorded once. The chain combines TRBV19 with TRBJ2-5; a weak D match, TRBD2 (7 bases). The sequence was collected from a human donor who received a COVID-19 vaccine. The sequencing used CD4+ T cells from PBMCs cultured with SARS-CoV-2 spike peptides, collected before COVID-19 vaccination. The CDR3 DNA sequence: TGTGCCAGTAGTATGGGCGGGGGCGGACGGACCCAGTACTTC. As protein: CASSMGGGGRTQYF.